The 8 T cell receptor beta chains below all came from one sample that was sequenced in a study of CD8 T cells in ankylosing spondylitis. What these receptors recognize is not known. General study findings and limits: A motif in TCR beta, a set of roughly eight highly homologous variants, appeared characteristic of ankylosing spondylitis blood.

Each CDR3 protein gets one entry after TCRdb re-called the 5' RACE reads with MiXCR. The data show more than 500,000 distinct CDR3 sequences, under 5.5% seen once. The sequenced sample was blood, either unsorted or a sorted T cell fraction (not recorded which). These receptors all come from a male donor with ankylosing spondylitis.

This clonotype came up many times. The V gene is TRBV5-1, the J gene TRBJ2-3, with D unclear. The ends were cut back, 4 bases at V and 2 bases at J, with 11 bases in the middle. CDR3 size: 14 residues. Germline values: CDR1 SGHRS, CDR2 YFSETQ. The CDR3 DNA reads TGCGCCAGCAGCGCCGGGTCCTACACAGATACGCAGTATTTT. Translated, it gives CASSAGSYTDTQYF. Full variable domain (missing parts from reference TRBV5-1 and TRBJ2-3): KAGVTQTPRYLIKTRGQQVTLSCSPISGHRSVSWYQQTPGQGLQFLFEYFSETQRNKGNFPGRFSGRQFSNSRSEMNVSTLELGDSALYLCASSAGSYTDTQYFGPGTRLTVL.

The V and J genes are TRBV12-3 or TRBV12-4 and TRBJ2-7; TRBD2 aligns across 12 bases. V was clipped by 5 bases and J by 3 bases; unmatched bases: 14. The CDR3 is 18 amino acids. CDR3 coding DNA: TGTGCCAGCAGTGTTCGTTTGGCTAGCGGGAGGGCCGTCTACGAGCAGTACTTC. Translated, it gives CASSVRLASGRAVYEQYF.

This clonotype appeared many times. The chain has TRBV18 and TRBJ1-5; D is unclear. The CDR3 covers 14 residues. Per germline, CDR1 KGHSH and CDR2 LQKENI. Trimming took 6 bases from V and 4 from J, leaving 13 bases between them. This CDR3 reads CASSLGKGNQPQHF. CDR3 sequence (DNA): TGTGCCAGCTCTCTTGGGAAAGGGAATCAGCCCCAGCATTTT.

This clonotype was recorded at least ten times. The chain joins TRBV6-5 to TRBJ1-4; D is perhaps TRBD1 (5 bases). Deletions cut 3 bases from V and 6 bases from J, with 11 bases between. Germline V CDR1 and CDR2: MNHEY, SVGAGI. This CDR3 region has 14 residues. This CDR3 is CASSYPGDDEKLFF. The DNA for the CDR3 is TGTGCCAGCAGTTATCCGGGGGATGATGAAAAACTGTTTTTT.

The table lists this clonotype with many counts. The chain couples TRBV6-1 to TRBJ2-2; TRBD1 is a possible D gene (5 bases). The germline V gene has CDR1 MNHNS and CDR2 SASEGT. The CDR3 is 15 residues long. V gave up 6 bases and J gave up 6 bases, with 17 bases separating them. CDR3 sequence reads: CASRNRQFSAGELFF. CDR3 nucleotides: TGTGCCAGCAGAAACCGACAGTTCTCGGCCGGGGAGCTGTTTTTT.

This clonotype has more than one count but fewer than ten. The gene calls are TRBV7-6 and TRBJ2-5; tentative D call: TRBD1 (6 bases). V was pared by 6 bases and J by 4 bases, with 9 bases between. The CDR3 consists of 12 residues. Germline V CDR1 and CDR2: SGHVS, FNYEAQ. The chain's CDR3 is CASRVRGETQYF. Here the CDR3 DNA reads TGTGCCAGCAGGGTCAGGGGAGAGACCCAGTACTTC.

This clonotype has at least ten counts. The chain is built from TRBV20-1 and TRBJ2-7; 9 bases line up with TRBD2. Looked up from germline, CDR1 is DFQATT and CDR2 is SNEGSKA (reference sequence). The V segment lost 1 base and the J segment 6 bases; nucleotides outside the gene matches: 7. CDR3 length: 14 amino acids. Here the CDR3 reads CSARVGSGRAEQYF. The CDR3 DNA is TGCAGTGCTAGAGTGGGTAGCGGGAGAGCCGAGCAGTACTTC.

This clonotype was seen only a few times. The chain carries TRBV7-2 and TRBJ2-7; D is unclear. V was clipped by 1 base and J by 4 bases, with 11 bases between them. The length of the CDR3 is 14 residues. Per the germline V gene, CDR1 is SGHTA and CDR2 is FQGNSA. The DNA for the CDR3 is TGTGCCAGCAGCTTAGTCTTTTTGGGATACGAGCAGTACTTC. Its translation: CASSLVFLGYEQYF.